This TCR beta chain was identified during a study of T cells in Graves' hyperthyroidism and ophthalmopathy. Turning to the study itself: At initial diagnosis, before any treatment had begun, peripheral blood was obtained. Study-wide findings and caveats: Among thyroid clonotypes expanded above 0.001, most also appeared in blood.

It was considered stable Graves' hyperthyroidism when ophthalmopathy did not progress within 18 months. Diagnoses were established using clinical symptoms, serum thyroxine and TRAb, thyroid ultrasound and orbital computed tomography. Researchers amplified the TCR beta CDR3 regions from RNA transcripts. During a first-round RT-PCR of the TCR CDR3, the HTBI primer set was used. TCRdb re-called the multiplex PCR reads with MiXCR, one entry per CDR3 protein. The sample gives some 760,000 distinct CDR3 sequences, 14% of which show up once; 10% to 13% is in the top ten. Germline V gene data show CDR1 as SGHNT and CDR2 as YYREEE (reference sequence). Trimming at V came to 4 bases and at J to 3 bases, leaving 3 bases not matched to a gene. The CDR3 sequence is 15 residues long. Concerning this clonotype itself: Antigen unknown.

The receptor comes from a woman under 30 with Graves' hyperthyroidism. V and J are TRBV5-4 and TRBJ2-6; 8 positions agree with TRBD2. Sequenced sample: blood. The CDR3 spells CASSLGGVGANVLTF. In DNA, the CDR3 is TGTGCCAGCAGCCTCGGGGGGGTTGGGGCCAACGTCCTGACTTTC.